A single sample gave rise to the 19 T cell receptor beta chains below, sequenced in a study of T cell repertoires in ileal Crohn's disease. Method: immunoSEQ multiplex PCR; TCRdb's copy keeps in-frame clones and lacks some. This sample yields 5,000 to 7,500 clones, of which roughly 78% are seen a single time; approximately 9.4% belongs to the top ten. Sequenced material: ileal tissue. These receptors originate from an adult with Crohn's disease.

This chain's CDR3 is CASKGVETTYEQYF. The DNA of the CDR3 is TGTGCCAGCAAGGGGGTGGAGACAACCTACGAGCAGTACTTC. The chain couples TRBV6-6 to TRBJ2-7; a weak D match, TRBD1 (6 bases). This CDR3 has 14 amino acids. V was clipped by 7 bases and J by 2 bases, with 15 bases between them. Germline assignment: CDR1 MNHNY and CDR2 SVGAGI (reference sequence).

This chain links TRBV5-1 with TRBJ2-5; possibly TRBD2 for D (7 bases). CDR3 size: 14 residues. Trimming stripped 4 bases from V and 5 bases from J, with 15 bases between. In germline, CDR1 is SGHRS, CDR2 YFSETQ. DNA of the CDR3: TGCGCCAGCAGCCCAAACAGGGAGGGGGAGACCCAGTACTTC. Translating it yields CASSPNREGETQYF.

This clone has more than one count but fewer than ten. J is TRBJ2-2 and V is TRBV6-5, with 8 bases matching TRBD2. The CDR3 has 15 amino acids. With 6 bases clipped from V and 4 bases from J, the junction kept 7 bases outside the gene matches. The germline V gene encodes CDR1 MNHEY and CDR2 SVGAGI. This CDR3 reads CASRTGGLGTGELFF. The CDR3 DNA sequence: TGTGCCAGCAGAACGGGGGGGCTCGGCACCGGGGAGCTGTTTTTT.

The gene calls are TRBV4-3 and TRBJ2-1; D uncertain. The CDR3 has 17 residues. Trimming removed 0 bases at V and 4 bases at J, with 16 bases between. Germline CDR1 reads LGHNA; CDR2 reads YSLEER. The CDR3 DNA is TGCGCCAGCAGCCAAGAACCCCTCGGAGCCTCTTACAATGAGCAGTTCTTC. This translates into CASSQEPLGASYNEQFF.

This clone has more than one count but fewer than ten. The chain links TRBV9 to TRBJ2-2, with 7 bases identical to TRBD1. The CDR3 runs 15 residues. Unmatched junction bases numbered 3, after V lost 0 bases and J lost 4 bases. The germline V gene encodes CDR1 SGDLS and CDR2 YYNGEE. The CDR3 sequence: CASSVGPGGTGELFF. The DNA of the CDR3 is TGTGCCAGCAGCGTAGGGCCAGGGGGCACCGGGGAGCTGTTTTTT.

J is TRBJ2-3 and V is TRBV18; 9 bases line up with TRBD1. CDR3 size: 17 residues. V lost 6 bases, J lost 1 base, and 11 bases stayed unmatched. Germline V gene lookup returns CDR1 KGHSH and CDR2 LQKENI. This CDR3 reads CASSQLEGQGGTDTQYF. CDR3 bases: TGTGCCAGCTCTCAATTAGAGGGACAGGGCGGCACAGATACGCAGTATTTT.

The chain is built from TRBV9 and TRBJ1-6, with D maybe TRBD1 (6 bases). The germline V gene has CDR1 SGDLS and CDR2 YYNGEE. V was cut by 3 bases and J by 9 bases, with 16 bases left in between. This CDR3 spans 15 amino acids. DNA for the CDR3: TGTGCCAGCAGCGCCATTGGGGGGGCGACTTCACCCCTCCACTTT. Translated: CASSAIGGATSPLHF. The variable domain in full, with the rest retrieved from reference TRBV9 and TRBJ1-6, is DSGVTQTPKHLITATGQRVTLRCSPRSGDLSVYWYQQSLDQGLQFLIQYYNGEERAKGNILERFSAQQFPDLHSELNLSSLELGDSALYFCASSAIGGATSPLHFGNGTRLTVT.

The chain uses TRBV4-1 and TRBJ1-5; D remains unclear. The CDR3 loop spans 13 amino acids. The germline V gene has CDR1 MGHRA and CDR2 YSYEKL. Trimming removed 0 bases from V and 9 bases from J, with 9 bases in between. The DNA for the CDR3 is TGCGCCAGCAGCCAAGATATGTGGAGGCCCCAGCATTTT. Translating it yields CASSQDMWRPQHF.

The V gene is TRBV5-1, the J gene TRBJ2-1; 7 bases are shared with TRBD1. CDR1 is SGHRS and CDR2 is YFSETQ in the germline V gene. The CDR3 is 14 amino acids. Germline trimming cut 4 bases from V and 5 bases from J; bases unmatched to any gene: 6. The CDR3 DNA reads TGCGCCAGCAGCATACAGGGGCCCCACAATGAGCAGTTCTTC. This gives the protein CASSIQGPHNEQFF. Full variable domain (missing parts from reference TRBV5-1 and TRBJ2-1): KAGVTQTPRYLIKTRGQQVTLSCSPISGHRSVSWYQQTPGQGLQFLFEYFSETQRNKGNFPGRFSGRQFSNSRSEMNVSTLELGDSALYLCASSIQGPHNEQFFGPGTRLTVL.

CDR3 sequence: CASSLAGAGWEQYF. CDR3 DNA sequence: TGTGCCAGCAGTTTAGCTGGTGCCGGGTGGGAGCAGTACTTC. The rearrangement links TRBV28 to TRBJ2-7; D is unclear. V was shortened by 2 bases and J by 7 bases, with 15 bases between the two germline ends. Germline assignment: CDR1 MDHEN and CDR2 SYDVKM. This CDR3 comprises 14 residues.

V and J are TRBV5-1 and TRBJ2-5; D might be TRBD2 (6 bases). This CDR3 contains 16 residues. Germline CDR1 reads SGHRS; CDR2 reads YFSETQ. V lost 3 bases to trimming and J lost 1 base, with 16 bases between them. CDR3 sequence: CASSSQPGLAQETQYF. CDR3 DNA sequence: TGCGCCAGCAGCTCCCAACCGGGACTGGCCCAAGAGACCCAGTACTTC.

This clone was recorded once. V and J are TRBV10-2 and TRBJ1-4, with 8 positions matching TRBD1. Trimming removed 3 bases from V and 5 bases from J; junction bases left unmatched: 5. The length of the CDR3 is 15 residues. Germline V gives CDR1 WSHSY, CDR2 SAAADI. This chain's CDR3 is CASSEAGGRNEKLFF. In DNA, the CDR3 is TGCGCCAGCAGTGAAGCAGGGGGCAGGAATGAAAAACTGTTTTTT.

The J gene is TRBJ2-7, the V gene TRBV6-1, with D possibly matching TRBD1 (6 bases). This CDR3 is 14 amino acids long. V shed 0 bases and J shed 3 bases, with 9 bases lying between them. Germline lookup yields CDR1 MNHNS and CDR2 SASEGT. Here the CDR3 DNA reads TGTGCCAGCAGTGAAGCAGGGGGTTACTACGAGCAGTACTTC. Translated, it gives CASSEAGGYYEQYF.

This clone was seen a few times. The chain uses TRBV4-3 and TRBJ2-1, with a possible D match to TRBD2 (6 bases). V was cut by 4 bases and J by 4 bases, with 14 bases left in between. The CDR3 has 15 amino acids. The germline V gene encodes CDR1 LGHNA and CDR2 YSLEER. The CDR3 loop reads CASSRGDLLYNEQFF. The CDR3 DNA sequence: TGCGCCAGCAGCCGGGGGGACCTCCTGTACAATGAGCAGTTCTTC.

This clone has a handful of counts. The rearrangement uses TRBV6-1 and TRBJ2-2; TRBD2 matches 9 bases. Trimming at V came to 0 bases and at J to 6 bases, leaving 11 bases not matched to a gene. CDR3 length: 18 amino acids. Germline CDR1 is MNHNS and CDR2 is SASEGT. CDR3 in amino acids: CASSEAAGSGGRPGELFF. In nucleotides, the CDR3 is TGTGCCAGCAGTGAAGCGGCGGGGAGCGGGGGGCGGCCCGGGGAGCTGTTTTTT.

The J gene is TRBJ1-2, the V gene TRBV4-1; TRBD1 aligns across 7 bases. Per germline, CDR1 MGHRA and CDR2 YSYEKL. The CDR3 has 13 residues. V shed 4 bases and J 4 bases; nucleotides not matched to a gene: 3. CDR3 coding DNA: TGCGCCAGCAGCCCCAGGGACAGCTATGGCTACACCTTC. It encodes CASSPRDSYGYTF.

This chain uses TRBV15 with TRBJ2-7; D possibly corresponds to TRBD1 (6 bases). Germline V gives CDR1 LNHNV, CDR2 YYDKDF (reference sequence). V lost 3 bases and J 2 bases, leaving 14 bases between the germline ends. This CDR3 contains 15 residues. CDR3 region: CATSRGDTYPYEQYF. Here the CDR3 DNA reads TGTGCCACCAGCAGGGGGGACACCTATCCCTACGAGCAGTACTTC. Combining the CDR3 with reference TRBV15 and TRBJ2-7 gives the whole variable domain DAMVIQNPRYQVTQFGKPVTLSCSQTLNHNVMYWYQQKSSQAPKLLFHYYDKDFNNEADTPDNFQSRRPNTSFCFLDIRSPGLGDTAMYLCATSRGDTYPYEQYFGPGTRLTVT.

The rearrangement joins TRBV25-1 to TRBJ2-5, with a weak D call TRBD1 (6 bases). Deletions cut 9 bases from V and 2 bases from J, with 7 bases between. Germline assignment: CDR1 MGHDK and CDR2 SYGVNS. This CDR3 region has 11 residues. The chain's CDR3 is CARGTQETQYF. The CDR3 region has the DNA TGTGCCAGGGGGACACAAGAGACCCAGTACTTC.

This clone came up a few times. This rearrangement joins TRBV2 to TRBJ2-3; 14 bases agree with TRBD2. Germline CDR1 is SNHLY and CDR2 is FYNNEI. The CDR3 is 19 residues long. The J segment lost 0 bases and the V segment lost 6 bases, leaving 11 bases of the junction unmatched. CDR3 loop: CASRGLAGDPISSTDTQYF. The DNA for the CDR3 is TGTGCCAGCAGGGGACTAGCGGGGGATCCGATTTCTAGCACAGATACGCAGTATTTT.